This TCR beta chain was obtained from a study of blood T cell repertoires in COVID-19. Seattle's enrolled individuals joined amid active infection and were then monitored longitudinally. The protocol was immunoSEQ multiplex PCR, while the TCRdb copy is restricted to in-frame clones and leaves out a portion. The data show 300,000 to 400,000 clones, more than 80% seen once. Germline CDR1 is SGHNT and CDR2 is YYREEE (reference sequence). The CDR3 is 15 residues long. The ends lost 0 bases at V and 2 bases at J; junction bases unmatched: 4. The chain uses TRBV5-4 and TRBJ2-7; TRBD1 aligns across 8 bases. Material: peripheral blood. The TCR comes from a young woman with COVID-19, enrolled during active disease. In DNA form, the CDR3 reads TGTGCCAGCAGCTTGGACAGGGGGAAAACCTACGAGCAGTACTTC. Its translation: CASSLDRGKTYEQYF.